The T cell receptor beta chain described here comes from a study of vaccination and CD4 T cells after COVID-19. Study-level background: Nasal swab PCR detected SARS-CoV-2 in convalescent patients; fewer than 10 had mild disease, one severe. Samples were taken after vaccination, a median of approximately 70 days after dose two, with a range of 14 to 241.

The Oncomine TCR Beta short-read assay was applied to DNA of cultured CD4+ T cells. Using the QIAamp micro DNA kit, genomic DNA was extracted from the CD4+ T cells that had been cultured. One entry per CDR3 protein, called by TCRdb with MiXCR from the PCR reads. The sample consists of fewer than 11,000 distinct CDR3 sequences, 30% of them appearing once. Germline V gene lookup returns CDR1 SGHTA and CDR2 FQGNSA. This CDR3 spans 15 amino acids. Deletions cut 1 base from V and 4 bases from J, with 11 bases between. Treatment of the sample: approximately 11-day PBMC culture with coronavirus spike peptide pools or control peptides (ViraFEST assay). Half the medium was replaced with fresh IL-2 medium on days 3 and 7. The sample holds a few counts of this clonotype. Its target is not known.

The sequence was collected from a human donor who had recovered from COVID-19. Sequencing used CD4+ T cells from blood, cultured in vitro, obtained after SARS-CoV-2 vaccination. V usage is TRBV7-2 and J usage is TRBJ1-5, with a possible D match to TRBD1 (5 bases). CDR3 nucleotides: TGTGCCAGCAGCTTAGAGGGGACGGGGAATCAGCCCCAGCATTTT. This encodes CASSLEGTGNQPQHF.